A selection of T cell receptor beta chains follows, all from one sample in a study of graft-versus-host responses after intestinal transplantation. TCRdb's copy holds only in-frame clones and misses some; the assay was immunoSEQ multiplex PCR. The sample carries approximately 9,300 clones, roughly 27% recorded once. The sequencing here drew on alloreactive CD4+ T cells from a mixed lymphocyte reaction culture, taken before intestinal transplant. Receptors were obtained from a human patient who received an intestinal transplant. CDR3s include the opening cysteine and the closing phenylalanine or tryptophan. The order of the fields is V gene, D gene, clone size, J gene, CDR3 DNA, CDR3 protein. D genes are given only for firm matches. A clone size is listed for some rows: how often the clone was seen (once, few, many), or a class if it is expanded.

v_gene: TRBV7-6; d_gene: .; abundance: .; j_gene: TRBJ2-1; CDR3nt: TGTGCCAGCAGCTTATCGGGCAGCCAGAGCTCCCACAATGAGCAGTTCTTC; CDR3aa: CASSLSGSQSSHNEQFF
v_gene: TRBV6-5; d_gene: .; abundance: .; j_gene: TRBJ2-7; CDR3nt: TGTGCCAGCAGTTACGAAACGGGAGAGGAAGAGCAGTACTTC; CDR3aa: CASSYETGEEEQYF
v_gene: TRBV29-1; d_gene: TRBD1; abundance: .; j_gene: TRBJ2-7; CDR3nt: TGCAGCGCCTGGACAGGGGAATACGAGCAGTACTTC; CDR3aa: CSAWTGEYEQYF
v_gene: TRBV2; d_gene: .; abundance: medium-sized; j_gene: TRBJ2-1; CDR3nt: TGTGCCAGCATGTCGAGGGAGAATGAGCAGTTCTTC; CDR3aa: CASMSRENEQFF
v_gene: TRBV7-8; d_gene: .; abundance: medium-sized; j_gene: TRBJ2-1; CDR3nt: TGTGCCAGCAGTCCTAGAGCGTACAGGAGTTCCTACAATGAGCAGTTCTTC; CDR3aa: CASSPRAYRSSYNEQFF
v_gene: TRBV7-9; d_gene: .; abundance: medium-sized; j_gene: TRBJ1-1; CDR3nt: TGTGCCAGCAGCTTACAGAACACTGAAGCTTTCTTT; CDR3aa: CASSLQNTEAFF
v_gene: TRBV5-1; d_gene: TRBD2; abundance: few; j_gene: TRBJ2-1; CDR3nt: TGCGCCAGCAGCTCCCTAGCGGGAGAAATCTACAATGAGCAGTTCTTC; CDR3aa: CASSSLAGEIYNEQFF
v_gene: TRBV9; d_gene: .; abundance: .; j_gene: TRBJ2-2; CDR3nt: TGTGCCAGCAGCCCCGCGGAGGCCGGGGAGCTGTTTTTT; CDR3aa: CASSPAEAGELFF
v_gene: TRBV5-1; d_gene: TRBD2; abundance: medium-sized; j_gene: TRBJ2-1; CDR3nt: TGCGCCAGCAGCCCCTGGCCCCATGGGCGGGAGACTTACAATGAGCAGTTCTTC; CDR3aa: CASSPWPHGRETYNEQFF
v_gene: TRBV19; d_gene: .; abundance: .; j_gene: TRBJ1-1; CDR3nt: TGTGCCAGTAGTATAGACCTGAACACTGAAGCTTTCTTT; CDR3aa: CASSIDLNTEAFF
v_gene: TRBV6-6; d_gene: .; abundance: few; j_gene: TRBJ2-2; CDR3nt: TGTGCCAGCAGTTCCCCCAAGGGATCCACCGGGGAGCTGTTTTTT; CDR3aa: CASSSPKGSTGELFF
v_gene: TRBV7-9; d_gene: .; abundance: .; j_gene: TRBJ2-5; CDR3nt: TGTGCCAGCAGCGCATACGCGGACAGTTCGGAGACCCAGTACTTC; CDR3aa: CASSAYADSSETQYF
v_gene: TRBV28; d_gene: .; abundance: medium-sized; j_gene: TRBJ2-5; CDR3nt: TGTGCCAGCAGTACGGTCGGGCTAGGGCAGACCCAGTACTTC; CDR3aa: CASSTVGLGQTQYF
v_gene: TRBV28; d_gene: .; abundance: .; j_gene: TRBJ2-3; CDR3nt: TGTGCCAGCAGTTCGAGACTCCAGACTACGCAGTATTTT; CDR3aa: CASSSRLQTTQYF
v_gene: TRBV11-2; d_gene: TRBD1; abundance: few; j_gene: TRBJ2-1; CDR3nt: TGTGCCAGCAGCTTCCTCCGGACAGGGGGGAACAATGAGCAGTTCTTC; CDR3aa: CASSFLRTGGNNEQFF
v_gene: TRBV7-2; d_gene: TRBD1; abundance: few; j_gene: TRBJ2-7; CDR3nt: TGTGCCAGCAGCTTAGGGACAGGGTCGGGTGAGCAGTACTTC; CDR3aa: CASSLGTGSGEQYF
v_gene: TRBV10-3; d_gene: .; abundance: medium-sized; j_gene: TRBJ2-7; CDR3nt: TGTGCCATCAGTGAGGGGGTCTACGAGCAGTACTTC; CDR3aa: CAISEGVYEQYF
v_gene: TRBV6-5; d_gene: TRBD2; abundance: few; j_gene: TRBJ2-7; CDR3nt: TGTGCCAGCAGTCAAGGGACTAGCGGGAGCTACGAGCAGTACTTC; CDR3aa: CASSQGTSGSYEQYF
v_gene: TRBV5-4; d_gene: TRBD1; abundance: .; j_gene: TRBJ2-7; CDR3nt: TGTGCCAGCAGCTTTAGAGGGGGCGCGGACGAGCAGTACTTC; CDR3aa: CASSFRGGADEQYF
v_gene: TRBV5-3; d_gene: TRBD1; abundance: few; j_gene: TRBJ2-7; CDR3nt: TGTGCCAGCAGCTTGGGGACAGATATCTACGAGCAGTACTTC; CDR3aa: CASSLGTDIYEQYF
v_gene: TRBV4-1; d_gene: .; abundance: .; j_gene: TRBJ2-1; CDR3nt: TGCGCCAGCAGCCAAGACCCCGCGGGACCCCTCAATGAGCAGTTCTTC; CDR3aa: CASSQDPAGPLNEQFF
v_gene: TRBV5-4; d_gene: .; abundance: few; j_gene: TRBJ2-7; CDR3nt: TGTGCCAGCAGCTTGGCGGTAGGAGTCTACGAGCAGTACTTC; CDR3aa: CASSLAVGVYEQYF
v_gene: TRBV7-9; d_gene: .; abundance: few; j_gene: TRBJ2-6; CDR3nt: TGTGCCAGCAGTAGGGACAGGGAGGGACTAGCTGGGGCCAACGTCCTGACTTTC; CDR3aa: CASSRDREGLAGANVLTF
v_gene: TRBV7-6; d_gene: TRBD1; abundance: .; j_gene: TRBJ2-3; CDR3nt: TGTGCCAGCAGCTTAGGCCAGGGGGCGGATACGCAGTATTTT; CDR3aa: CASSLGQGADTQYF
v_gene: TRBV4-1; d_gene: .; abundance: .; j_gene: TRBJ2-7; CDR3nt: TGCGCCAGCAGCCAAGAACCGTACTACGAGCAGTACTTC; CDR3aa: CASSQEPYYEQYF
v_gene: TRBV4-1; d_gene: .; abundance: few; j_gene: TRBJ2-7; CDR3nt: TGCGCCAGCAGCCAAGATTATTGGTTCTACGAGCAGTACTTC; CDR3aa: CASSQDYWFYEQYF
v_gene: TRBV18; d_gene: .; abundance: few; j_gene: TRBJ2-5; CDR3nt: TGTGCCAGCTCACCACCGCCGACGAACCAAGAGACCCAGTACTTC; CDR3aa: CASSPPPTNQETQYF